The 14 T cell receptor beta chains below come from one sample, sequenced in a study of shared clonotypes between healthy human individuals. Here immunoSEQ multiplex PCR was the method, and the copy in TCRdb shows in-frame clones only, minus some. Here the sample spans over 1.5 million clones, approximately 98% being singletons. The specimen was naive CD4+ T cells sorted from blood. Subset given: CD45RA+ positively selected. These receptors were obtained from a man aged 30 to 39 in good health.

V is TRBV6-1 and J is TRBJ2-3; possibly TRBD2 for D (7 bases). The CDR3 totals 15 residues. V was cut by 2 bases and J by 2 bases, with 11 bases left in between. Germline lookup yields CDR1 MNHNS and CDR2 SASEGT. The CDR3 sequence: CASSEWGGPTDTQYF. The CDR3 nucleotides are TGTGCCAGCAGTGAATGGGGGGGGCCCACAGATACGCAGTATTTT.

The genes are TRBV4-1 and TRBJ2-3, with D tentatively TRBD2 (5 bases). Looked up from germline, CDR1 is MGHRA and CDR2 is YSYEKL. Trimming stripped 5 bases from V and 1 base from J, with 16 bases between. This CDR3 comprises 16 residues. CDR3 sequence: CASSLLLALGTDTQYF. CDR3 coding DNA: TGCGCCAGCAGCTTACTCCTAGCTTTGGGCACAGATACGCAGTATTTT.

V usage is TRBV7-6 and J usage is TRBJ1-5; no clear D. Germline V gives CDR1 SGHVS, CDR2 FNYEAQ. This CDR3 contains 13 residues. The V and J ends lost 2 bases and 0 bases respectively, with 2 bases between them. For the CDR3, the DNA is TGTGCCAGCAGCTTATTTAGCAATCAGCCCCAGCATTTT. Translating it yields CASSLFSNQPQHF.

The chain recombines TRBV2 with TRBJ2-3, with TRBD2 matching 11 bases. The CDR3 has 14 residues. The germline V gene has CDR1 SNHLY and CDR2 FYNNEI. The V gene end was trimmed by 8 bases and the J gene end by 7 bases; junction bases not matched to a gene: 8. As DNA, the CDR3 is TGTGCCAGCTGGTACGCTAGCGGGAGGAATACGCAGTATTTT. Its translation: CASWYASGRNTQYF. The entire variable domain, with the rest obtained from reference TRBV2 and TRBJ2-3, is as follows: EPEVTQTPSHQVTQMGQEVILRCVPISNHLYFYWYRQILGQKVEFLVSFYNNEISEKSEIFDDQFSVERPDGSNFTLKIRSTKLEDSAMYFCASWYASGRNTQYFGPGTRLTVL.

The J gene is TRBJ2-4, the V gene TRBV5-1; 7 bases line up with TRBD1. This CDR3 is built from 18 residues. Germline CDR1 SGHRS, CDR2 YFSETQ. V shed 3 bases and J 0 bases; nucleotides not matched to a gene: 12. The CDR3 loop reads CASSYRGPSQLAKNIQYF. In DNA form, the CDR3 reads TGCGCCAGCAGCTACAGGGGACCGTCACAACTAGCCAAAAACATTCAGTACTTC.

The J gene is TRBJ1-4, the V gene TRBV9; D possibly corresponds to TRBD1 (5 bases). V was cut by 4 bases and J by 0 bases, with 10 bases left in between. Germline V gene lookup returns CDR1 SGDLS and CDR2 YYNGEE. This CDR3 spans 15 amino acids. CDR3 protein: CASSKGEPTNEKLFF. In DNA form, the CDR3 reads TGTGCCAGCAGCAAAGGGGAGCCAACTAATGAAAAACTGTTTTTT.

This chain links TRBV6-1 with TRBJ2-7; D gene unclear. The V and J ends lost 3 bases and 3 bases respectively, with 6 bases between them. This CDR3 region has 12 residues. CDR1 is MNHNS and CDR2 is SASEGT in the germline V gene. The CDR3: CASSERLYEQYF. The CDR3 nucleotides are TGTGCCAGCAGTGAGCGCCTCTACGAGCAGTACTTC.

This chain joins TRBV5-1 and TRBJ2-2, with a weak D call TRBD1 (7 bases). This CDR3 is 14 amino acids long. Between the trimmed V and J ends, which lost 4 bases and 7 bases, there was a span of 14 bases. Germline V gene data show CDR1 as SGHRS and CDR2 as YFSETQ. The CDR3: CASSPGRGDGELFF. The CDR3 DNA reads as TGCGCCAGCAGCCCTGGCAGGGGGGACGGGGAGCTGTTTTTT.

The chain uses TRBV7-2 and TRBJ2-6; no clear D. There are 15 residues in the CDR3. The germline V gene has CDR1 SGHTA and CDR2 FQGNSA. Trimming removed 3 bases from V and 1 base from J, with 7 bases in between. The CDR3 bases are TGTGCCAGCAGCTTTCAATTATCTGGGGCCAACGTCCTGACTTTC. Translated: CASSFQLSGANVLTF.

The chain is built from TRBV11-2 and TRBJ2-6; D is ambiguous. This CDR3 contains 15 residues. The ends were cut back, 1 base at V and 1 base at J, with 5 bases in the middle. Germline-derived CDR1 and CDR2 are SGHAT and FQNNGV. The CDR3 spells CASSLGTSGANVLTF. CDR3 nucleotides: TGTGCCAGCAGCTTAGGGACGTCTGGGGCCAACGTCCTGACTTTC.

This rearrangement joins TRBV5-1 to TRBJ2-2; possibly TRBD2 for D (7 bases). There are 19 residues in the CDR3. Trimming stripped 2 bases from V and 3 bases from J, with 23 bases between. CDR1 SGHRS and CDR2 YFSETQ come from the germline V gene. The CDR3 nucleotides read TGCGCCAGCAGCTTCGGCTTGGACGGGGGGCGTCCCGACACCGGGGAGCTGTTTTTT. It encodes CASSFGLDGGRPDTGELFF.

The chain is built from TRBV5-4 and TRBJ2-5, with 9 bases that match TRBD2. The CDR3 length is 17 residues. Unmatched junction bases numbered 7, after V lost 0 bases and J lost 1 base. Germline CDR1 SGHNT, CDR2 YYREEE (reference sequence). The CDR3 DNA reads as TGTGCCAGCAGCTTGGGGTTAGCGGGAGCGGGCCAAGAGACCCAGTACTTC. Its translation is CASSLGLAGAGQETQYF.

The chain links TRBV10-1 to TRBJ2-1, with D tentatively TRBD2 (6 bases). The V gene lost 3 bases and the J gene lost 5 bases, with 14 bases spanning the gap. Germline V gives CDR1 WNHNN, CDR2 SYGVQD (reference sequence). The length of the CDR3 is 15 residues. As DNA, the CDR3 is TGCGCCAGCAGTGATCCGGCAACGGGGGACAATGAGCAGTTCTTC. Protein sequence: CASSDPATGDNEQFF.

The gene calls are TRBV7-8 and TRBJ1-3, with D unclear. The CDR3 runs to 17 residues. Germline V lookup: CDR1 SGHVS, CDR2 FQNEAQ. The V end lost 5 bases, the J end lost 2 bases, and 19 bases lay between the germline ends. This CDR3 reads CASSRSGPQSTGNTIYF. The DNA for the CDR3 is TGTGCCAGCAGCAGGTCCGGGCCTCAGTCCACTGGAAACACCATATATTTT.